This T cell receptor (beta chain) came from a study of cytotoxic CD8 clonotypes in ibrutinib-treated CLL. Study information: Of the patients, some eleven were relapsed/refractory, about 16 treatment-naive and 17 to 18 IGHV unmutated. Response samples were taken after a median of approximately 13 months on treatment, range 6 to 36. Study-wide results and limits: The study found clonality rose at ibrutinib response, then fell toward baseline at progression.

V lost 4 bases and J lost 3, with 10 bases in between. Per germline, CDR1 SGHTA and CDR2 FQGNSA. The CDR3 runs to 14 residues. As regards this clone: Its antigen is not identified. Other DNA sequences within the sample encode an identical CDR3.

The planned depth of sequencing spanned 1 in 200,000 to 1 in 1 million T cells. Clones were read by immunoSEQ multiplex PCR, and TCRdb kept only the in-frame ones, dropping some. Here the sample spans around 150,000 clones, 81% being singletons. The clonotype comes from a human donor with chronic lymphocytic leukemia. V and J are TRBV7-2 and TRBJ1-3; maybe TRBD1 (5 bases). Sequencing was performed on PBMCs, taken after 12 months of ibrutinib treatment. DNA for the CDR3: TGTGCCAGCAGCTCAGGGACCAGTGGAAACACCATATATTTT. It codes for CASSSGTSGNTIYF. Full variable domain (rest looked up from reference TRBV7-2 and TRBJ1-3): GAGVSQSPSNKVTEKGKDVELRCDPISGHTALYWYRQSLGQGLEFLIYFQGNSAPDKSGLPSDRFSAERTGGSVSTLTIQRTQQEDSAVYLCASSSGTSGNTIYFGEGSWLTVV.